The clone carrying this TCR beta chain was counted ten times or more. This record comes from a study of T cells in Graves' hyperthyroidism and ophthalmopathy. Across the whole study: Peripheral blood was secured at the point of initial diagnosis, before any treatment.

Amplification yielded TCR beta CDR3 regions, with RNA transcripts as the source. Researchers ran a first-round RT-PCR on the TCR CDR3 using the HTBI primer set. From the multiplex PCR reads, TCRdb called clonotypes with MiXCR, one entry per CDR3 protein. The repertoire has approximately 600,000 distinct CDR3 sequences, around 14% of them found once; the top ten carry roughly 5.7%. V was clipped by 2 bases and J by 10 bases, with 12 bases between them. The CDR3 is made up of 12 amino acids. CDR1 and CDR2 (germline): GTSNPN, SVGIG (reference sequence). The sequencing sample was made of blood. The origin of this receptor is a woman between 25 and 40 years old with Graves' hyperthyroidism that later progressed to Graves' ophthalmopathy. This sequence joins TRBV30 and TRBJ2-1; tentatively, D is TRBD1 (6 bases). The CDR3 loop is CAWSSTGTEQFF. The CDR3 bases are TGTGCCTGGAGTTCGACCGGGACAGAGCAGTTCTTC.